The 32 T cell receptor beta chains below all came from one sample that was sequenced in a study of human T cells and chemical hapten exposure. This sample's time point: pre-sensitization, week 0. The treatment: therapeutic diphenylcyclopropenone sensitization with weekly scalp DPC. TCRdb re-called the RACE reads through MiXCR, storing one row per CDR3 protein. The table shows about 180,000 distinct CDR3 sequences, with 30% occurring only once. The sample consisted of whole blood, taken in connection with sensitization to the hapten diphenylcyclopropenone (DPC). These receptors came from a woman aged 30 to 39 with alopecia areata. Some clones in this sample may be carry-over from other donors' samples.

This clonotype was observed a handful of times. This chain joins TRBV20-1 and TRBJ2-2, with 8 bases lining up with TRBD1. The CDR3 has 13 residues. The V gene end was trimmed by 3 bases and the J gene end by 6 bases; junction bases not matched to a gene: 3. Per germline, CDR1 DFQATT and CDR2 SNEGSKA (reference sequence). The CDR3 loop reads CSARTGVPGELFF. In DNA form, the CDR3 reads TGCAGTGCTAGGACAGGGGTTCCCGGGGAGCTGTTTTTT.

This clonotype was counted only a few times. The rearrangement links TRBV7-2 to TRBJ2-5, with D possibly TRBD2 on 6 matching bases. Trimming removed 5 bases at V and 2 bases at J, with 12 bases between. This CDR3 is built from 14 residues. CDR1 and CDR2 (germline): SGHTA, FQGNSA. CDR3 in amino acids: CASSPYGGQETQYF. DNA of the CDR3: TGTGCCAGCAGCCCGTACGGGGGACAAGAGACCCAGTACTTC.

This clonotype was counted a few times. The chain employs TRBV3-1 and TRBJ1-3; no clear D gene. The CDR3 runs 13 residues. Germline lookup yields CDR1 LGHDT and CDR2 YNNKEL (reference sequence). Trimming shortened V by 8 bases and J by 0 bases, and 8 bases separated the two germline ends. CDR3: CASSVSSGNTIYF. The CDR3 DNA reads as TGTGCCAGCTCGGTCAGCTCTGGAAACACCATATATTTT.

The sample holds a few counts of this clonotype. V is TRBV29-1 and J is TRBJ1-4, with D maybe TRBD1 (5 bases). Trimming took 0 bases from V and 11 from J, leaving 16 bases between them. Per the germline V gene, CDR1 is SQVTM and CDR2 is ANQGSEA. The CDR3 totals 14 residues. CDR3 protein: CSVEDRVSLGKLFF. The CDR3 DNA reads TGCAGCGTTGAAGACAGGGTTAGTTTGGGGAAACTGTTTTTT.

J is TRBJ1-2 and V is TRBV11-1; 9 nucleotides line up with TRBD1. The CDR3 consists of 15 residues. Germline V gives CDR1 SGHAT, CDR2 FQDESV (reference sequence). Trimming removed 5 bases from V and 7 bases from J; junction bases left unmatched: 11. The CDR3, as DNA: TGTGCCAGCAGCGCAGGGACAGGGACCGGGTCTGGCTACACCTTC. Translating it yields CASSAGTGTGSGYTF.

This clonotype has just a few counts. The J gene is TRBJ2-7, the V gene TRBV6-2 or TRBV6-3; a weak D match, TRBD2 (6 bases). This CDR3 is 19 amino acids long. CDR1 is MNHEY, CDR2 SVGEGT, per germline. Between the trimmed V and J ends, which lost 0 bases and 0 bases, there was a span of 21 bases. This CDR3 reads CASSYSPLQRAYSSYEQYF. The CDR3 bases are TGTGCCAGCAGTTACTCTCCATTGCAGCGGGCCTATAGCTCCTACGAGCAGTACTTC.

The chain combines TRBV3-1 with TRBJ1-5; D may be TRBD1 (6 bases). This CDR3 is 14 amino acids long. Germline V gene data show CDR1 as LGHDT and CDR2 as YNNKEL (reference sequence). Trimming removed 4 bases at V and 6 bases at J, with 13 bases between. The CDR3 is CASSRSGEGQPQHF. CDR3 in DNA: TGTGCCAGCAGCCGCTCAGGGGAGGGTCAGCCCCAGCATTTT.

In its sample, this clonotype was seen a few times. This chain uses TRBV15 with TRBJ2-1; no clear D. From germline, CDR1 is LNHNV and CDR2 YYDKDF (reference sequence). This CDR3 comprises 14 residues. With 1 base removed from V and 6 bases from J, the gap between germline ends came to 10 bases. The CDR3 loop reads CATSRAGSGNEQFF. CDR3 nucleotide sequence: TGTGCCACCAGCAGAGCCGGGTCCGGCAATGAGCAGTTCTTC. Looking up the rest from reference TRBV15 and TRBJ2-1 gives the full variable domain: DAMVIQNPRYQVTQFGKPVTLSCSQTLNHNVMYWYQQKSSQAPKLLFHYYDKDFNNEADTPDNFQSRRPNTSFCFLDIRSPGLGDTAMYLCATSRAGSGNEQFFGPGTRLTVL.

J is TRBJ2-7 and V is TRBV6-1; 9 bases map to TRBD2. CDR3 length: 12 residues. V lost 7 bases and J lost 5; bases outside the gene matches: 3. Germline V gene lookup returns CDR1 MNHNS and CDR2 SASEGT. CDR3 in amino acids: CASTLAGNEQYF. CDR3 DNA sequence: TGTGCCAGCACGCTAGCGGGGAACGAGCAGTACTTC.

This clonotype was recorded a few times. The chain couples TRBV5-1 to TRBJ1-6, with a weak D call TRBD1 (6 bases). V dropped 1 base and J dropped 6 bases, with 11 bases sitting between them. CDR3 length: 15 amino acids. Per germline, CDR1 SGHRS and CDR2 YFSETQ. Written as DNA, the CDR3 is TGCGCCAGCAGCTTGCAGGGGATGACTAATTCACCCCTCCACTTT. This encodes CASSLQGMTNSPLHF.

This sequence joins TRBV29-1 and TRBJ2-1, with 14 bases identical to TRBD2. Germline V gene data show CDR1 as SQVTM and CDR2 as ANQGSEA. The CDR3 is made up of 14 amino acids. J lost 9 bases, V lost 6 bases, and 7 bases had no gene match. CDR3 sequence: CSVLTSGGVSEQFF. The CDR3 DNA sequence: TGCAGCGTCCTGACTAGCGGGGGGGTCAGTGAGCAGTTCTTC.

The chain has TRBV4-3 and TRBJ2-3; D is perhaps TRBD1 (5 bases). CDR3 length: 15 amino acids. V lost 0 bases and J lost 2, with 9 bases in between. CDR1 LGHNA and CDR2 YSLEER come from the germline V gene. The CDR3 DNA follows: TGCGCCAGCAGCCAAGACGACAGCCCCACAGATACGCAGTATTTT. This encodes CASSQDDSPTDTQYF.

The chain combines TRBV6-1 with TRBJ2-2; no firm D call. Germline CDR1 reads MNHNS; CDR2 reads SASEGT. The CDR3 loop spans 14 amino acids. Trimming removed 1 base at V and 5 bases at J, with 8 bases between. The CDR3, as DNA: TGTGCCAGCAGTGAAGTGGTTGGGACCGGGGAGCTGTTTTTT. It translates to CASSEVVGTGELFF.

This sequence joins TRBV7-2 and TRBJ2-1, with 7 positions matching TRBD2. Unmatched junction bases numbered 16, after V lost 5 bases and J lost 9 bases. From germline, CDR1 is SGHTA and CDR2 FQGNSA. The CDR3 contains 16 residues. In nucleotides, the CDR3 is TGTGCCAGCAGCCCAACCGAGAGCGGGGCGGCACGTGAGCAGTTCTTC. It is translated as CASSPTESGAAREQFF.

The genes are TRBV28 and TRBJ2-5; the D gene could be TRBD1 or TRBD2 (5 bases each). Trimming pared 4 bases from V and 4 bases from J, leaving 22 bases between. The CDR3 totals 17 residues. Germline lookup yields CDR1 MDHEN and CDR2 SYDVKM. The DNA for the CDR3 is TGTGCCAGCAGTTCTCATTCCACCCCAATTGGGGGAGAGACCCAGTACTTC. Amino acids: CASSSHSTPIGGETQYF.

The table lists this clonotype with a few counts. The rearrangement uses TRBV5-1 and TRBJ2-7; D call uncertain. Trimming removed 4 bases from V and 4 bases from J, with 12 bases in between. The CDR3 runs to 13 residues. The germline CDR1 and CDR2 sequences are SGHRS and YFSETQ. CDR3 region: CASSLDVEYEQYF. The CDR3 coding sequence is TGCGCCAGCAGCCTAGACGTAGAGTACGAGCAGTACTTC.

The chain uses TRBV2 and TRBJ2-1; D is possibly TRBD1 (5 bases). V was shortened by 3 bases and J by 1 base, with 7 bases between the two germline ends. Germline CDR1 SNHLY, CDR2 FYNNEI. This CDR3 region has 14 residues. The CDR3 bases are TGTGCCAGCAGTGATAGGACATCCTACAATGAGCAGTTCTTC. It specifies CASSDRTSYNEQFF.

This clonotype was seen ten or more times. The chain is built from TRBV24-1 and TRBJ1-5; 9 bases line up with TRBD1. The CDR3 is made up of 14 amino acids. CDR1 and CDR2 from the germline V gene are KGHDR and SFDVKD. The J segment lost 7 bases and the V segment lost 9 bases, leaving 9 bases of the junction unmatched. The CDR3 spells CATGTGLLGQPQHF. The CDR3 region has the DNA TGTGCCACCGGGACAGGGCTCTTGGGGCAGCCCCAGCATTTT.

In this sample, this clonotype turned up a few times. The rearrangement joins TRBV29-1 to TRBJ1-2; perhaps TRBD1 as D (5 bases). The V gene's germline CDR1 is SQVTM and CDR2 ANQGSEA. The V gene lost 5 bases and the J gene lost 2 bases, with 12 bases spanning the gap. The CDR3 extends over 13 amino acids. CDR3 sequence: CSVQRDRNYGYTF. In nucleotides, the CDR3 is TGCAGCGTTCAACGGGACCGAAACTATGGCTACACCTTC.

The chain uses TRBV28 and TRBJ2-6, with TRBD1 matching over 8 bases. This CDR3 is 15 amino acids long. Per germline, CDR1 MDHEN and CDR2 SYDVKM. With 5 bases clipped from V and 11 bases from J, the junction kept 11 bases outside the gene matches. The CDR3 DNA follows: TGTGCCAGCAGTCCCAGGGACAGGACGGCAGACGTCCTGACTTTC. Encoded protein: CASSPRDRTADVLTF.

The CDR3 bases are TGTGCCAGCATGAGGTCTAGCGGGAGCACAGATACGCAGTATTTT. This encodes CASMRSSGSTDTQYF. This chain joins TRBV2 and TRBJ2-3, with TRBD2 matching over 8 bases. The junction had 6 bases not matched to a gene; V was cut back by 7 bases and J by 0 bases. Germline V gene lookup returns CDR1 SNHLY and CDR2 FYNNEI. The length of the CDR3 is 15 residues.

The rearrangement joins TRBV4-2 to TRBJ2-7, with 10 bases aligning to TRBD1. The V gene's germline CDR1 is LGHNA and CDR2 YNFKEQ. The V segment lost 0 bases and the J segment 3 bases; nucleotides outside the gene matches: 2. The CDR3 is 15 amino acids. The CDR3 here is CASSQEGTGDYEQYF. In nucleotides, the CDR3 is TGTGCCAGCAGCCAAGAAGGGACAGGGGACTACGAGCAGTACTTC.

V and J are TRBV7-2 and TRBJ1-1, with unresolved D. Germline loops: CDR1 SGHTA, CDR2 FQGNSA. Trimming pared 3 bases from V and 4 bases from J, leaving 15 bases between. The CDR3 consists of 15 residues. CDR3 in amino acids: CASSLGSFLFTEAFF. CDR3 sequence (DNA): TGTGCCAGCAGCTTGGGCAGTTTCCTCTTCACTGAAGCTTTCTTT.

The chain links TRBV2 to TRBJ2-3, with D possibly TRBD1 on 5 matching bases. CDR3 size: 12 residues. CDR1 is SNHLY and CDR2 is FYNNEI in the germline V gene. V lost 7 bases to trimming and J lost 2 bases, with 7 bases between them. The CDR3 loop reads CASKGNTDTQYF. The CDR3 nucleotides are TGTGCCAGCAAGGGGAACACAGATACGCAGTATTTT.

There are a few counts of this clonotype. The genes are TRBV2 and TRBJ2-3; no clear D. This CDR3 is 15 amino acids long. CDR1 and CDR2 from the germline V gene are SNHLY and FYNNEI. Trimming took 1 base from V and 2 from J, leaving 10 bases between them. The CDR3 here is CASSEGSYNTDTQYF. The CDR3 DNA sequence: TGTGCCAGCAGTGAAGGAAGCTACAACACAGATACGCAGTATTTT.

V gene TRBV28 combines with J gene TRBJ1-4; 7 bases are a match to TRBD1. The CDR3 consists of 14 residues. Germline values: CDR1 MDHEN, CDR2 SYDVKM. Trimming removed 5 bases from V and 8 bases from J; junction bases left unmatched: 8. The CDR3 DNA is TGTGCCAGCAGTCCCGGGACAGAAGCAGAAAAACTGTTTTTT. Its translation is CASSPGTEAEKLFF. Looking up the rest from reference TRBV28 and TRBJ1-4 gives the full variable domain: DVKVTQSSRYLVKRTGEKVFLECVQDMDHENMFWYRQDPGLGLRLIYFSYDVKMKEKGDIPEGYSVSREKKERFSLILESASTNQTSMYLCASSPGTEAEKLFFGSGTQLSVL.

This clonotype was detected a few times. The chain couples TRBV12-3 or TRBV12-4 to TRBJ2-1; maybe TRBD2 (6 bases). V lost 6 bases and J 5 bases, leaving 17 bases between the germline ends. The CDR3 consists of 15 residues. The CDR3: CASSLGGAGNNEQFF. The CDR3 DNA sequence: TGTGCCAGCAGCCTCGGGGGAGCTGGTAACAATGAGCAGTTCTTC.

This clonotype was recorded a few times. The chain recombines TRBV7-2 with TRBJ1-5, with TRBD1 as a possible D gene (6 bases). Trimming removed 3 bases at V and 11 bases at J, with 17 bases between. This CDR3 is built from 14 residues. Germline loops: CDR1 SGHTA, CDR2 FQGNSA. CDR3: CASSFDRQDATQHF. CDR3 bases: TGTGCCAGCAGCTTCGACAGACAGGACGCGACCCAGCATTTT.

This chain links TRBV5-1 with TRBJ1-4, with unresolved D. Trimming removed 2 bases from V and 1 base from J, with 12 bases in between. CDR3 length: 16 residues. Germline V gives CDR1 SGHRS, CDR2 YFSETQ. The CDR3 here is CASSFGPPGTNEKLFF. DNA for the CDR3: TGCGCCAGCAGCTTCGGCCCCCCGGGAACTAATGAAAAACTGTTTTTT. Full variable domain (rest looked up from reference TRBV5-1 and TRBJ1-4): KAGVTQTPRYLIKTRGQQVTLSCSPISGHRSVSWYQQTPGQGLQFLFEYFSETQRNKGNFPGRFSGRQFSNSRSEMNVSTLELGDSALYLCASSFGPPGTNEKLFFGSGTQLSVL.

V gene TRBV29-1 combines with J gene TRBJ2-5; D remains ambiguous. Trimming left V 6 bases short and J 2 bases short, with 13 bases between. The germline V gene encodes CDR1 SQVTM and CDR2 ANQGSEA. The CDR3 has 13 amino acids. This CDR3 reads CSVRGVGQETQYF. Here the CDR3 DNA reads TGCAGCGTCCGAGGCGTAGGACAAGAGACCCAGTACTTC.

The V call is TRBV29-1, the J call TRBJ2-5, with D possibly being TRBD1 or TRBD2 (5 bases each). The CDR3 is 14 residues long. The V gene's germline CDR1 is SQVTM and CDR2 ANQGSEA. The V gene lost 5 bases and the J gene lost 1 base, with 14 bases spanning the gap. The CDR3 reads CSVPGTDSQETQYF. CDR3 bases: TGCAGCGTTCCTGGGACGGACTCCCAAGAGACCCAGTACTTC.

This chain connects TRBV11-1 to TRBJ2-7; 9 bases map to TRBD1. The V and J ends lost 4 bases and 0 bases, in that order; junction bases with no gene match: 7. The CDR3 contains 16 residues. The germline gives CDR1 SGHAT, CDR2 FQDESV (reference sequence). CDR3 protein: CASSSGQGRGSYEQYF. Here the CDR3 DNA reads TGTGCCAGCAGCTCGGGACAGGGTAGGGGCTCCTACGAGCAGTACTTC.